This T cell receptor beta chain is drawn from a study of OX40 agonist ivuxolimab in advanced cancers. TCRdb's table, derived via immunoSEQ multiplex PCR, lists solely in-frame clones and lacks some. In the table there are about 100,000 clones, approximately 80% of which are singletons. CDR3 length equals 13 residues. Germline V gene sequence: CDR1 SGHTA, CDR2 FQGTGA. Trimming shortened V by 5 bases and J by 4 bases, and 10 bases separated the two germline ends. The clonotype comes from an adult with an advanced solid tumor such as melanoma, head and neck, liver or kidney cancer. The V gene is TRBV7-3, the J gene TRBJ2-3, with D tentatively TRBD1 (5 bases). Source: CD4+ or CD8+ T cells sorted from blood, taken in a trial of the OX40 agonist ivuxolimab. This CDR3 is CASSKIGADTQYF. The CDR3 nucleotides are TGTGCCAGCAGCAAGATAGGGGCAGATACGCAGTATTTT.